Listed below are T cell receptor beta chains from one sample, sequenced in a study of cytomegalovirus exposure and HLA in healthy donors. The protocol was immunoSEQ multiplex PCR, while the TCRdb copy is restricted to in-frame clones and leaves out a portion. The table has approximately 100,000 clones, roughly three quarters seen once; the top ten hold about 4%. The sample was PBMCs. These receptors were obtained from a middle-aged man in good health and CMV-seronegative. Each CDR3 is given with its conserved first and last residue. Fields, in order: J gene, clone size, D gene, V gene, CDR3 DNA, CDR3 protein. A D gene is named only where the DNA matches it firmly. Expanded clones get a size class; other rows say once, few or many, or leave the size out.

TRBJ2-1 | NA | NA | TRBV18 | TGTGCCAGCTCACCATGGGCAGGGGAGTCCTACAATGAGCAGTTCTTC | CASSPWAGESYNEQFF
TRBJ2-3 | NA | NA | TRBV5-4 | TGTGCCAGCAGCCTCGGACAGTCAGATACGCAGTATTTT | CASSLGQSDTQYF
TRBJ1-5 | NA | TRBD1 | TRBV5-1 | TGCGCCAGCAGCGCCGGGACAGCTAATCAGCCCCAGCATTTT | CASSAGTANQPQHF
TRBJ2-3 | NA | TRBD1 | TRBV18 | TGTGCCAGCTCACCACCGGTCAGGGGGCGCACAGATACGCAGTATTTT | CASSPPVRGRTDTQYF
TRBJ1-3 | NA | NA | TRBV19 | TGTGCCAGTACCACCTTGGGGAGGGCGACTGGAAACACCATATATTTT | CASTTLGRATGNTIYF
TRBJ2-1 | NA | NA | TRBV2 | TGTGCCAGCAGGACCCTGAGGGATGAGCAGTTCTTC | CASRTLRDEQFF
TRBJ1-1 | NA | NA | TRBV5-6 | TGTGCCAGCAGCTTGGGAACAGAAGGGGTACTGGTGGACACTGAAGCTTTCTTT | CASSLGTEGVLVDTEAFF
TRBJ1-5 | NA | NA | TRBV10-3 | TGTGCCACCCGGAGGGACGCGGGTCAGCCCCAGCATTTT | CATRRDAGQPQHF
TRBJ2-7 | few | TRBD2 | TRBV4-1 | TGCGCCAGCAGCTACAATAGCGGGGGCCCTTCCTACGAGCAGTACTTC | CASSYNSGGPSYEQYF
TRBJ2-5 | NA | TRBD2 | TRBV5-5 | TGTGCCAGCAGCTTGGTACTAGCGGGGGGCCAGAGGTTAAAAGAGACCCAGTACTTC | CASSLVLAGGQRLKETQYF
TRBJ2-7 | NA | NA | TRBV5-1 | TGCGCCAGCAGCTTGGACAACTCCTACGAGCAGTACTTC | CASSLDNSYEQYF
TRBJ1-1 | once | NA | TRBV6-1 | TGTGCCAGCAGCGACAGGTACACTGAAGCTTTCTTT | CASSDRYTEAFF
TRBJ1-5 | NA | NA | TRBV2 | TGTGCCAGCAGTGCGGTCGCTGCCAATCAGCCCCAGCATTTT | CASSAVAANQPQHF
TRBJ1-1 | once | NA | TRBV11-2 | TGTGCCAGCAGCTCCGGACAGCTCATGAACACTGAAGCTTTCTTT | CASSSGQLMNTEAFF
TRBJ1-6 | NA | NA | TRBV30 | TGTGCCTGGAGTGAGCGGGGTAGCTCCTATAATTCACCCCTCCACTTT | CAWSERGSSYNSPLHF
TRBJ1-5 | NA | TRBD1 | TRBV19 | TGTGCCAGTAGAGACCCCGGGACAGGGGAGGAGGCGTATGGCAATCAGCCCCAGCATTTT | CASRDPGTGEEAYGNQPQHF
TRBJ1-2 | NA | NA | TRBV20-1 | TGCAGTGCCGGGGGGGGGTATGGCTACACCTTC | CSAGGGYGYTF
TRBJ2-7 | few | NA | TRBV7-2 | TGTGCCAGCAGCTTAGTAAAGGGAGTTTGGCCCGACGAGCAGTACTTC | CASSLVKGVWPDEQYF
TRBJ2-2 | NA | TRBD2 | TRBV4-2 | TGTGCCAGCAGCCAAGATTCGACTAGCGGGGGTCCCACCGGGGAGCTGTTTTTT | CASSQDSTSGGPTGELFF
TRBJ2-7 | NA | NA | TRBV20-1 | TGCAGTGCTAGAGTGGTACTCGAGCAGTACTTC | CSARVVLEQYF
TRBJ2-1 | NA | TRBD1 | TRBV7-2 | TGTGCCAGCAGCTCGCCGGGACAGGGTCGGGTGGAGCAGTTCTTC | CASSSPGQGRVEQFF
TRBJ1-1 | few | NA | TRBV20-1 | TGCAGTGCTAACAAAGCTTTCTTT | CSANKAFF
TRBJ2-4 | NA | NA | TRBV5-1 | TGCGCCAGCAGCTTTGCCAGTTTCACTACCAAAAACATTCAGTACTTC | CASSFASFTTKNIQYF
TRBJ2-3 | NA | TRBD2 | TRBV5-1 | TGCGCCAGCAGCTACCTAGCGGGGGCTAGCACAGATACGCAGTATTTT | CASSYLAGASTDTQYF
TRBJ2-7 | NA | TRBD1 | TRBV5-5 | TGTGCCAGCAGCTGGACAGGGGCCTCGTCCTACGAGCAGTACTTC | CASSWTGASSYEQYF
TRBJ2-1 | few | NA | TRBV5-1 | TGCGCCAGCAGCCCCCGACAGATATACAATGAGCAGTTCTTC | CASSPRQIYNEQFF
TRBJ2-6 | NA | TRBD1 | TRBV5-6 | TGTGCCAGCAGCCTCAGGGGGCCGGGGGCCAACGTCCTGACTTTC | CASSLRGPGANVLTF
TRBJ2-2 | few | NA | TRBV4-2 | TGTGCCAGCAGCCAAGAAGGTGGAGGGTGGAAGACCGGGGAGCTGTTTTTT | CASSQEGGGWKTGELFF
TRBJ2-3 | NA | NA | TRBV30 | TGTGCCTGGAGTGTGGGGCCTAGCACAGATACGCAGTATTTT | CAWSVGPSTDTQYF
TRBJ2-6 | NA | TRBD1 | TRBV7-9 | TGTGCCAGCAGCTCCCGGGACAGCGAGCACTCTGGGGCCAACGTCCTGACTTTC | CASSSRDSEHSGANVLTF
TRBJ1-5 | NA | TRBD1 | TRBV7-9 | TGTGCCAGCAGCTTGCACACAGGGGCGGGCAATCAGCCCCAGCATTTT | CASSLHTGAGNQPQHF
TRBJ1-1 | NA | TRBD1 | TRBV18 | TGTGCCAGCTCAGCGGGACAGGGGTTGATCACTGAAGCTTTCTTT | CASSAGQGLITEAFF
TRBJ1-2 | NA | TRBD1 | TRBV7-2 | TGTGCCAGCTCCAACAGGGGGCGGGATGGCTACACCTTC | CASSNRGRDGYTF
TRBJ1-5 | NA | NA | TRBV12-2 | TGTGCAAGTCGCTTAGTGTCAGGGATCCAAATCCCTAGGGATTATAGCAATCAGCCCCAGCATTTT | CASRLVSGIQIPRDYSNQPQHF
TRBJ1-1 | NA | NA | TRBV12-2 | TGTGCAAGTCGCGGTAATAACAGGGGCGAGAACACTGAAGCTTTCTTT | CASRGNNRGENTEAFF
TRBJ1-3 | NA | NA | TRBV19 | TGTGCCAGTCGAAGCGGACAGTCTGGAAACACCATATATTTT | CASRSGQSGNTIYF
TRBJ2-6 | NA | NA | TRBV15 | TGTGCCACCAGCAGAGATCTAAGTTCTGGGGCCAACGTCCTGACTTTC | CATSRDLSSGANVLTF
TRBJ2-5 | NA | NA | TRBV15 | TGTGCCACCAGCAGAGATCGAGGGGGGGGAGAGACCCAGTACTTC | CATSRDRGGGETQYF
TRBJ2-1 | once | TRBD1 | TRBV6-4 | TGTGCCAGCAGTGCCGAGGACAGGGGCCCCTACAATGAGCAGTTCTTC | CASSAEDRGPYNEQFF
TRBJ1-5 | NA | NA | TRBV5-1 | TGCGCCAGCAGTTCAACCCAGAGGCCCAATCAGCCCCAGCATTTT | CASSSTQRPNQPQHF
TRBJ2-3 | NA | TRBD1 | TRBV18 | TGTGCCAGCTCACCTACCTACAGGGGGCTTGGCACAGATACGCAGTATTTT | CASSPTYRGLGTDTQYF
TRBJ2-2 | once | TRBD1 | TRBV5-1 | TGCGCCAGCATACAGGGGGGCACCGGGGAGCTGTTTTTT | CASIQGGTGELFF
TRBJ2-1 | few | NA | TRBV11-2 | TGTGCCAGCAGCTCGCTAGCCAATGAGCAGTTCTTC | CASSSLANEQFF
TRBJ1-3 | few | TRBD1 | TRBV4-1 | TGCGCCAGCAGCCAAACCGGGACAGGCTACGCCAACACCATATATTTT | CASSQTGTGYANTIYF
TRBJ1-1 | NA | NA | TRBV18 | TGTGCCAGCTCTCAGAGGTACGACGGATACACTGAAGCTTTCTTT | CASSQRYDGYTEAFF
TRBJ1-2 | NA | TRBD1 | TRBV18 | TGTGCCAGCTCACCACCGGACAGGGTCCCTAACTATGGCTACACCTTC | CASSPPDRVPNYGYTF